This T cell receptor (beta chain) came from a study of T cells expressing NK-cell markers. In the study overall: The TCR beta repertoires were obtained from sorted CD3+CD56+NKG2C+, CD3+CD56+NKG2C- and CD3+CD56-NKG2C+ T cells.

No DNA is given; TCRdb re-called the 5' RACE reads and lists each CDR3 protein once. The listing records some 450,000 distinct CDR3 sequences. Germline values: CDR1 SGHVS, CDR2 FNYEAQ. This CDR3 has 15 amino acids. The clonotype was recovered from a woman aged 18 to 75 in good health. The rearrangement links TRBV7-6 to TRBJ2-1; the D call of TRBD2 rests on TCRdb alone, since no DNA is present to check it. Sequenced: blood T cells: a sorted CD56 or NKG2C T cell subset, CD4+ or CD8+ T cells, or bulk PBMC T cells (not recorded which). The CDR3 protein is CASSASGTGLDEQFF.